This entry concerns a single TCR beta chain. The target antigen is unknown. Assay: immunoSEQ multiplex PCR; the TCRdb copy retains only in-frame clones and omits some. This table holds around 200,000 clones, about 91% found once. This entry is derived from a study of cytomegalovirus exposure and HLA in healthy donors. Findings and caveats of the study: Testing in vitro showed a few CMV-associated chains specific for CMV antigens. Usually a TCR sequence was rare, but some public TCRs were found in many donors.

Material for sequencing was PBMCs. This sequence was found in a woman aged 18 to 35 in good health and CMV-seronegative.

CDR3 loop: CASRGAGETQYF. The CDR3 DNA sequence: TGTGCCAGCAGGGGGGCGGGCGAGACCCAGTACTTC. J is TRBJ2-5 and V is TRBV6-1, with TRBD1 as a possible D gene (6 bases). The CDR3 extends over 12 amino acids. Trimming removed 6 bases at V and 5 bases at J, with 10 bases between. Germline V lookup: CDR1 MNHNS, CDR2 SASEGT.